Listed below are T cell receptor beta chains from one sample, sequenced in a study of cytomegalovirus exposure and HLA in healthy donors. The repertoire was sequenced with immunoSEQ multiplex PCR; TCRdb's copy has only in-frame clones and lacks some. The sample lists over 150,000 clones, 70% to 85% occurring once. What was sequenced was PBMCs. The receptors were sampled from a boy between 2 and 10 years old in good health and CMV-seronegative. CDR3s include the opening cysteine and the closing phenylalanine or tryptophan. The D gene is left open where the match is weak. Part of the rows lack a size; the others show once, few, many or a class for expanded clones.

j_call | d_call | clone_size | v_call | cdr3_aa | cdr3_nt
TRBJ1-6 | - | - | TRBV7-9 | CASSPGDHNSPLHF | TGTGCCAGCAGTCCCGGGGATCATAATTCACCCCTCCACTTT
TRBJ2-5 | TRBD2 | few | TRBV7-2 | CASSLAGGQETQYF | TGTGCCAGCAGCCTAGCGGGGGGTCAAGAGACCCAGTACTTC
TRBJ2-5 | TRBD1 | - | TRBV11-2 | CASSSTGVETQYF | TGTGCCAGCAGCTCCACAGGGGTTGAGACCCAGTACTTC
TRBJ1-1 | - | - | TRBV7-9 | CASSSSSNPAFF | TGTGCCAGCAGCTCCTCTTCTAACCCGGCTTTCTTT
TRBJ1-1 | - | - | TRBV19 | CASAFRNTEAFF | TGTGCCAGTGCTTTCAGAAACACTGAAGCTTTCTTT
TRBJ1-1 | - | - | TRBV5-1 | CASSLAETVNTEAFF | TGCGCCAGCAGCTTGGCCGAGACAGTGAACACTGAAGCTTTCTTT
TRBJ2-4 | TRBD1 | - | TRBV11-2 | CASSFAGTGTNIQYF | TGTGCCAGCAGCTTCGCCGGGACAGGGACCAACATTCAGTACTTC
TRBJ1-3 | - | few | TRBV5-1 | CASSPSGTGGDTIYF | TGCGCCAGCAGCCCTAGCGGCACGGGAGGGGACACCATATATTTT
TRBJ2-3 | - | few | TRBV7-2 | CASSLLTDTQYF | TGTGCCAGCAGCCTCTTGACAGATACGCAGTATTTT
TRBJ2-3 | TRBD2 | - | TRBV5-6 | CASSRTSGADTQYF | TGTGCCAGCAGCCGGACTAGCGGGGCAGATACGCAGTATTTT
TRBJ1-5 | TRBD1 | - | TRBV19 | CASKFGTGGPQPQHF | TGTGCCAGCAAATTCGGGACAGGGGGCCCCCAGCCCCAGCATTTT
TRBJ1-2 | - | - | TRBV19 | CASTRMGGNYGYTF | TGTGCCAGTACCCGCATGGGGGGAAATTATGGCTACACCTTC
TRBJ1-6 | TRBD1 | - | TRBV30 | CAWSGRDRNSPLHF | TGTGCCTGGAGTGGCCGGGACAGAAATTCACCCCTCCACTTT
TRBJ1-4 | - | few | TRBV18 | CASSPRGATRGEKLFF | TGTGCCAGCTCACCACGCGGCGCTACGAGAGGTGAAAAACTGTTTTTT
TRBJ2-1 | TRBD1 | - | TRBV5-4 | CASSRDRGNEQFF | TGTGCCAGCAGCCGTGACAGGGGCAATGAGCAGTTCTTC
TRBJ2-3 | - | once | TRBV27 | CASSLSEGTDTQYF | TGTGCCAGCAGTTTATCAGAGGGCACAGATACGCAGTATTTT
TRBJ2-3 | TRBD2 | - | TRBV2 | CASPGGKDTQYF | TGTGCCAGCCCGGGGGGTAAAGATACGCAGTATTTT
TRBJ2-1 | - | - | TRBV5-4 | CASSFGTSYNEQFF | TGTGCCAGCAGCTTCGGGACATCATACAATGAGCAGTTCTTC
TRBJ2-7 | TRBD1 | - | TRBV6-6 | CATEAGTASSYEQYF | TGTGCCACCGAGGCTGGGACAGCCAGCTCCTACGAGCAGTACTTC
TRBJ1-2 | - | - | TRBV7-8 | CASNPDGQYYGYTF | TGTGCCAGCAACCCCGATGGACAGTACTATGGCTACACCTTC
TRBJ1-5 | - | - | TRBV7-6 | CASSWRGLGHFGNQPQHF | -
TRBJ2-1 | - | - | TRBV5-1 | CASYLDYNEQFF | TGCGCCAGCTATCTAGACTACAATGAGCAGTTCTTC
TRBJ2-6 | TRBD1 | - | TRBV9 | CASSFLLTGGSGANVLTF | TGTGCCAGCAGCTTTCTCCTTACAGGGGGCTCTGGGGCCAACGTCCTGACTTTC
TRBJ2-1 | TRBD2 | - | TRBV20-1 | CSASRGEEQFF | TGCAGTGCCTCTCGGGGGGAAGAGCAGTTCTTC
TRBJ1-2 | TRBD1 | - | TRBV6-6 | CASSYVQGGYGYTF | TGTGCCAGCAGTTACGTGCAGGGGGGCTATGGCTACACCTTC
TRBJ1-3 | - | - | TRBV5-1 | CASSSEFDSDSGNTIYF | TGCGCCAGCAGCTCTGAGTTCGACAGCGACTCTGGAAACACCATATATTTT
TRBJ2-2 | TRBD2 | - | TRBV5-4 | CASSLSGGALSNTGELFF | TGTGCCAGCAGCCTTAGCGGGGGGGCCTTATCGAACACCGGGGAGCTGTTTTTT
TRBJ2-2 | - | - | TRBV5-1 | CASSLGPVGVTGELFF | TGCGCCAGCAGCTTGGGCCCGGTGGGCGTCACCGGGGAGCTGTTTTTT
TRBJ2-7 | - | few | TRBV27 | CASSPTYEQYF | TGTGCCAGCAGTCCCACCTACGAGCAGTACTTC
TRBJ1-2 | - | - | TRBV7-8 | CASSVGQDYGYTF | TGTGCCAGCAGTGTGGGACAAGACTATGGCTACACCTTC
TRBJ2-7 | TRBD1 | - | TRBV7-2 | CASSPLWTGRYEQYF | TGTGCCAGCAGCCCCCTTTGGACAGGGCGCTACGAGCAGTACTTC
TRBJ2-1 | TRBD2 | - | TRBV9 | CASSVGWGLGGGAMGEQFF | TGTGCCAGCAGCGTAGGTTGGGGCCTGGGCGGGGGGGCGATGGGCGAGCAGTTCTTC
TRBJ2-7 | - | - | TRBV5-1 | CASSSQRGGGYEQYF | TGCGCCAGCAGCTCCCAAAGGGGAGGGGGGTACGAGCAGTACTTC
TRBJ2-1 | TRBD2 | - | TRBV4-1 | CASSQERTSGADEQFF | TGCGCCAGCAGCCAAGAGAGGACTAGCGGGGCGGACGAGCAGTTCTTC
TRBJ2-2 | TRBD2 | - | TRBV5-1 | CASSLGLAATGELFF | TGCGCCAGCAGCTTGGGACTAGCGGCCACCGGGGAGCTGTTTTTT
TRBJ1-6 | - | - | TRBV4-2 | CASSQDTGGSSSPLHF | TGTGCCAGCAGCCAAGATACGGGGGGCTCAAGTTCACCCCTCCACTTT
TRBJ2-3 | - | - | TRBV5-5 | CASTKDRSLGTDTQYF | TGTGCCAGCACCAAAGACAGGTCCCTAGGAACAGATACGCAGTATTTT
TRBJ1-2 | - | - | TRBV7-9 | CASSLAGGLNYGYTF | TGTGCCAGCAGCTTAGCCGGGGGTCTAAACTATGGCTACACCTTC
TRBJ1-1 | - | - | TRBV6-5 | CASRYQAGNTEAFF | TGTGCCAGCAGGTACCAGGCGGGGAACACTGAAGCTTTCTTT
TRBJ1-2 | - | - | TRBV25-1 | CASSDRREGYGYTF | TGTGCCAGCAGTGATCGGAGGGAGGGTTATGGCTACACCTTC
TRBJ2-1 | - | - | TRBV13 | CASSLGSSDNEQFF | TGTGCCAGCAGCTTAGGGTCCAGCGACAATGAGCAGTTCTTC
TRBJ2-3 | - | - | TRBV2 | CASTPPGQPADTQYF | TGTGCCAGCACACCCCCCGGACAGCCGGCGGATACGCAGTATTTT